The present TCR beta chain was sequenced within a study of T cell changes during pregnancy in multiple sclerosis. Clones were read by immunoSEQ multiplex PCR, and TCRdb kept only the in-frame ones, dropping some. The sample has tens of thousands of clones, 90% to 95% seen once. The CDR3 is 14 amino acids. J was trimmed by 1 base and V by 6 bases; bases with no gene match: 3. The V gene's germline CDR1 is MNHEY and CDR2 SMNVEV (reference sequence). The gene calls are TRBV27 and TRBJ2-7; 10 nucleotides match TRBD2. This sequence was found in a female donor with multiple sclerosis, enrolled in a pregnancy study. Material: peripheral blood, obtained in the third trimester of pregnancy. The CDR3 reads CASSAAGGSYEQYF. The CDR3 DNA reads TGTGCCAGCAGCGCAGCGGGGGGGTCCTACGAGCAGTACTTC.